Below are 7 T cell receptor beta chains sequenced from a single sample in a study of blood T cell repertoires in COVID-19. Data came from immunoSEQ multiplex PCR; TCRdb stores just in-frame clones and leaves some out. Among roughly 330,000 clones listed, roughly 86% were seen once. The sequencing input was peripheral blood. The origin of the receptors is a young man with COVID-19, enrolled during active disease.

The CDR3 DNA sequence: TGTGCCAGCAGCCCCGGGGGGTCGGACCGAGAGACCCAGTACTTC. Residues: CASSPGGSDRETQYF. V and J are TRBV9 and TRBJ2-5; 7 bases fit TRBD2. This CDR3 is 15 amino acids long. The V gene end was trimmed by 4 bases and the J gene end by 4 bases; junction bases not matched to a gene: 10. Germline assignment: CDR1 SGDLS and CDR2 YYNGEE.

The chain is built from TRBV6-5 and TRBJ2-7; TRBD2 agrees at 7 bases. V shed 7 bases and J 7 bases; nucleotides not matched to a gene: 13. Per germline, CDR1 MNHEY and CDR2 SVGAGI. The CDR3 covers 14 residues. The CDR3 spells CASTPEGSGLEQYF. CDR3 sequence (DNA): TGTGCCAGCACCCCAGAGGGTAGCGGGCTTGAGCAGTACTTC.

The genes are TRBV9 and TRBJ1-1, with TRBD1 as a possible D gene (5 bases). The V and J ends lost 4 bases and 0 bases respectively, with 13 bases between them. The CDR3 totals 15 residues. The germline gives CDR1 SGDLS, CDR2 YYNGEE. The CDR3 nucleotides are TGTGCCAGCAGCTCAGGGAAAAACATGAACACTGAAGCTTTCTTT. Translation gives CASSSGKNMNTEAFF.

This clone was found once. The CDR3 protein is CSVSGRNYGYTF. The CDR3 DNA reads TGCAGCGTGTCGGGGAGGAACTATGGCTACACCTTC. The rearrangement joins TRBV29-1 to TRBJ1-2; D is unresolved. Trimming stripped 6 bases from V and 2 bases from J, with 10 bases between. Per germline, CDR1 SQVTM and CDR2 ANQGSEA. The CDR3 extends over 12 amino acids.

The J gene is TRBJ2-3, the V gene TRBV11-2, with D possibly matching TRBD2 (7 bases). From germline, CDR1 is SGHAT and CDR2 FQNNGV. This CDR3 has 18 residues. The V and J ends lost 3 bases and 1 base respectively, with 20 bases between them. The CDR3 region is CASSFGMAGAGGTDTQYF. The CDR3 DNA reads as TGTGCCAGCAGCTTTGGTATGGCGGGAGCAGGGGGCACAGATACGCAGTATTTT.

The genes are TRBV9 and TRBJ2-2; 7 bases match TRBD2. This CDR3 has 17 residues. Germline-derived CDR1 and CDR2 are SGDLS and YYNGEE. Trimming at V came to 3 bases and at J to 2 bases, leaving 10 bases not matched to a gene. CDR3 region: CASSDPFAGVNTGELFF. The CDR3 nucleotides are TGTGCCAGCAGCGACCCATTTGCGGGGGTAAACACCGGGGAGCTGTTTTTT.

The V call is TRBV19, the J call TRBJ1-2; D gene uncertain. Germline-derived CDR1 and CDR2 are LNHDA and SQIVND (reference sequence). Trimming took 7 bases from V and 8 from J, leaving 35 bases between them. The CDR3 is 19 residues long. CDR3: CASTRTAAGNHLLAGGYTF. The DNA of the CDR3 is TGTGCCAGTACCCGGACGGCGGCGGGAAACCATCTCCTTGCTGGGGGCTACACCTTC.